The 29 T cell receptor beta chains listed next were all sequenced from one sample in a study of human T cells and chemical hapten exposure. TCRdb re-called the RACE reads with MiXCR, one entry per CDR3 protein. The sample carries about 70,000 distinct CDR3 sequences, about 8.5% recorded once. Time point denoted: patch test 2, 6 weeks after DPC sensitization. As for treatment: therapeutic diphenylcyclopropenone sensitization with weekly scalp DPC. The sample was whole blood, taken in connection with sensitization to the hapten diphenylcyclopropenone (DPC). The source of these receptors is a woman in her forties or fifties with alopecia areata. Some clones in this sample may be carry-over from other donors' samples.

This clonotype showed up just a few times. The V and J genes are TRBV5-1 and TRBJ1-5; 7 nucleotides match TRBD1. V shed 4 bases and J 1 base; nucleotides not matched to a gene: 5. CDR1 and CDR2 (germline): SGHRS, YFSETQ. The CDR3 length is 15 residues. CDR3 protein: CASSPAGGSNQPQHF. The CDR3 coding sequence is TGCGCCAGCAGCCCCGCAGGGGGAAGCAATCAGCCCCAGCATTTT.

This clonotype was detected many times. The rearrangement uses TRBV5-1 and TRBJ2-7; D ambiguous. This CDR3 has 12 amino acids. Germline CDR1 reads SGHRS; CDR2 reads YFSETQ. V was trimmed by 0 bases and J by 5 bases, leaving 6 bases between them. CDR3 residues: CASSLGLDEQYF. For the CDR3, the DNA is TGCGCCAGCAGCTTGGGTTTAGACGAGCAGTACTTC.

V is TRBV6-1 and J is TRBJ2-7; the D is unclear. V was cut by 2 bases and J by 7 bases, with 6 bases left in between. CDR1 and CDR2 (germline): MNHNS, SASEGT. The CDR3 spans 11 residues. The CDR3 DNA reads as TGTGCCAGCAGTGAAAGAGGAGAGCAGTACTTC. Its protein is CASSERGEQYF.

The chain joins TRBV7-8 to TRBJ2-3; 9 bases fit TRBD1. J gave up 0 bases and V 3 bases, and 4 bases lay outside the gene matches. The CDR3 has 16 amino acids. Germline CDR1 is SGHVS and CDR2 is FQNEAQ. The CDR3 spells CASSFRDRVSTDTQYF. The DNA for the CDR3 is TGTGCCAGCAGCTTCCGGGACAGGGTTAGCACAGATACGCAGTATTTT.

This clonotype was observed many times. This chain uses TRBV29-1 with TRBJ2-1; unclear D gene. CDR1 is SQVTM and CDR2 is ANQGSEA in the germline V gene. V was clipped by 0 bases and J by 9 bases, with 9 bases between them. CDR3 length: 12 amino acids. CDR3 amino acids: CSVEDLGSEQFF. CDR3 nucleotide sequence: TGCAGCGTTGAAGATTTGGGATCTGAGCAGTTCTTC.

The V gene is TRBV2, the J gene TRBJ2-3; D is perhaps TRBD2 (5 bases). Trimming took 7 bases from V and 0 from J, leaving 14 bases between them. CDR1 and CDR2 from the germline V gene are SNHLY and FYNNEI. This CDR3 has 15 amino acids. The CDR3: CASKEDRPSTDTQYF. The CDR3 region has the DNA TGTGCCAGCAAGGAGGATCGACCTAGCACAGATACGCAGTATTTT. The entire variable domain, with the rest obtained from reference TRBV2 and TRBJ2-3, is as follows: EPEVTQTPSHQVTQMGQEVILRCVPISNHLYFYWYRQILGQKVEFLVSFYNNEISEKSEIFDDQFSVERPDGSNFTLKIRSTKLEDSAMYFCASKEDRPSTDTQYFGPGTRLTVL.

The rearrangement uses TRBV7-2 and TRBJ1-2; TRBD1 matches 9 bases. Germline V gene lookup returns CDR1 SGHTA and CDR2 FQGNSA. Trimming at V came to 5 bases and at J to 5 bases, leaving 15 bases not matched to a gene. This CDR3 has 17 residues. CDR3 residues: CASSPSKGRTGAYGYTF. Written as DNA, the CDR3 is TGTGCCAGCAGCCCCTCAAAAGGAAGGACAGGGGCGTATGGCTACACCTTC.

This clonotype appeared many times. The rearrangement uses TRBV6-6 and TRBJ1-5, with TRBD1 matching over 11 bases. The V and J ends lost 4 bases and 7 bases, in that order; junction bases with no gene match: 6. There are 15 residues in the CDR3. CDR1 is MNHNY, CDR2 SVGAGI, per germline (reference sequence). The CDR3 coding sequence is TGTGCCAGCAGTTCAGGGGGACAGGGGGTACAGCCCCAGCATTTT. Encoded protein: CASSSGGQGVQPQHF.

This clonotype was detected many times. This chain joins TRBV27 and TRBJ1-5; D gene uncertain. CDR3 size: 12 residues. Germline lookup yields CDR1 MNHEY and CDR2 SMNVEV (reference sequence). V lost 6 bases, J lost 2 bases, and 5 bases lay in between. CDR3: CASRRGNQPQHF. CDR3 in DNA: TGTGCCAGCAGGAGGGGCAATCAGCCCCAGCATTTT.

This clonotype rates as medium-sized. The gene calls are TRBV20-1 and TRBJ1-1; D remains ambiguous. The CDR3 totals 14 residues. Deletions cut 3 bases from V and 0 bases from J, with 11 bases between. Germline lookup yields CDR1 DFQATT and CDR2 SNEGSKA (reference sequence). The CDR3, as DNA: TGCAGTGCTAGCCCCTCCAAGATGAACACTGAAGCTTTCTTT. Amino acid sequence: CSASPSKMNTEAFF.

The chain has TRBV7-8 and TRBJ2-7; no definite D call. CDR1 is SGHVS and CDR2 is FQNEAQ in the germline V gene. The V gene lost 5 bases and the J gene lost 0 bases, with 5 bases spanning the gap. This CDR3 has 12 amino acids. The CDR3 DNA reads as TGTGCCAGCAGCCCCCTCTCCTACGAGCAGTACTTC. Translated, it gives CASSPLSYEQYF.

This clonotype has more than one count but fewer than ten. V and J are TRBV4-2 and TRBJ2-3; D gene uncertain. Germline V lookup: CDR1 LGHNA, CDR2 YNFKEQ. V lost 0 bases to trimming and J lost 0 bases, with 4 bases between them. The CDR3 is made up of 14 amino acids. The DNA of the CDR3 is TGTGCCAGCAGCCAAGAGGTTAGCACAGATACGCAGTATTTT. Protein product: CASSQEVSTDTQYF.

This clonotype was counted a few times. The chain uses TRBV7-9 and TRBJ2-3; 8 bases align to TRBD2. Trimming at V came to 4 bases and at J to 4 bases, leaving 10 bases not matched to a gene. This CDR3 has 16 residues. The germline V gene has CDR1 SEHNR and CDR2 FQNEAQ (reference sequence). The CDR3, as DNA: TGTGCCAGCAGCTCACGGGGGGGGGCAGGCGCAGATACGCAGTATTTT. It is translated as CASSSRGGAGADTQYF.

This clonotype was recorded a few times. The chain combines TRBV7-3 with TRBJ2-5; 12 bases map to TRBD2. The V and J ends lost 4 bases and 5 bases, in that order; junction bases with no gene match: 5. The CDR3 spans 15 residues. Germline lookup yields CDR1 SGHTA and CDR2 FQGTGA. CDR3 in DNA: TGTGCCAGCAGCTCAAGCGGACTAGCGGGGGAGACCCAGTACTTC. Its translation: CASSSSGLAGETQYF.

There are many counts of this clonotype. This chain links TRBV20-1 with TRBJ1-4, with D unclear. Germline lookup yields CDR1 DFQATT and CDR2 SNEGSKA (reference sequence). V shed 5 bases and J shed 8 bases, with 12 bases lying between them. This CDR3 region has 12 residues. The CDR3 coding sequence is TGCAGTGCTGGGGAGGTTAGGGAAAAACTGTTTTTT. It translates to CSAGEVREKLFF.

The V gene is TRBV7-8, the J gene TRBJ2-2, with 10 bases fitting TRBD2. After removal of 7 bases from V and 4 bases from J, the junction contained 6 bases not matched to a gene. The germline V gene encodes CDR1 SGHVS and CDR2 FQNEAQ. This CDR3 spans 15 amino acids. The CDR3 sequence: CASNQAGGGTGELFF. Written as DNA, the CDR3 is TGTGCCAGCAACCAAGCGGGAGGGGGCACCGGGGAGCTGTTTTTT.

V usage is TRBV20-1 and J usage is TRBJ1-1; D might be TRBD1 (5 bases). This CDR3 spans 14 amino acids. Per the germline V gene, CDR1 is DFQATT and CDR2 is SNEGSKA (reference sequence). V was trimmed by 2 bases and J by 0 bases, leaving 10 bases between them. The CDR3 bases are TGCAGTGCTAGAAAGACAGCCATGAACACTGAAGCTTTCTTT. This sequence encodes CSARKTAMNTEAFF.

The CDR3 DNA reads as TGTGCCAGCAGTTACTCGAGTCAGACCAGGGGGACTGAAGCTTTCTTT. It translates to CASSYSSQTRGTEAFF. The gene calls are TRBV6-2 or TRBV6-3 and TRBJ1-1; TRBD1 matches 7 bases. The CDR3 length is 16 residues. V was pared by 0 bases and J by 5 bases, with 9 bases of the junction left unmatched. Germline V lookup: CDR1 MNHEY, CDR2 SVGEGT.

This clonotype was picked up many times. The chain carries TRBV20-1 and TRBJ1-1, with 8 bases aligning to TRBD1. With V trimmed by 0 bases and J by 3 bases, 3 bases remained unmatched. There are 14 residues in the CDR3. Germline CDR1 and CDR2: DFQATT and SNEGSKA (reference sequence). DNA of the CDR3: TGCAGTGCTAGAGAACCAGGGGGCCACACTGAAGCTTTCTTT. Amino acid sequence: CSAREPGGHTEAFF.

The chain uses TRBV19 and TRBJ1-5; D uncertain. Between the trimmed V and J ends, which lost 3 bases and 0 bases, there was a span of 12 bases. There are 16 residues in the CDR3. Germline lookup yields CDR1 LNHDA and CDR2 SQIVND (reference sequence). CDR3 loop: CASSITSRYSNQPQHF. CDR3 nucleotide sequence: TGTGCCAGTAGTATTACGTCGAGATATAGCAATCAGCCCCAGCATTTT.

This clonotype came up many times. V and J are TRBV2 and TRBJ1-6; D gene uncertain. The CDR3 runs 17 residues. Trimming cost V 4 bases and J 7 bases, with 20 bases left between them. Germline V gene sequence: CDR1 SNHLY, CDR2 FYNNEI. CDR3 residues: CASSGSRAVALNSPLHF. In DNA form, the CDR3 reads TGTGCCAGCAGTGGGTCGCGGGCAGTCGCACTGAATTCACCCCTCCACTTT.

This rearrangement joins TRBV2 to TRBJ2-3; TRBD1 matches 7 bases. The CDR3 is made up of 15 amino acids. V was pared by 5 bases and J by 6 bases, with 11 bases of the junction left unmatched. Germline V gene lookup returns CDR1 SNHLY and CDR2 FYNNEI. In DNA form, the CDR3 reads TGTGCCAGCAGTTCCAAGACAGGGTATAAGGATACGCAGTATTTT. Translating gives CASSSKTGYKDTQYF.

This clonotype appeared a few times. The chain couples TRBV7-3 to TRBJ1-6; the D gene is possibly TRBD1 (5 bases). Per the germline V gene, CDR1 is SGHTA and CDR2 is FQGTGA. V lost 0 bases to trimming and J lost 9 bases, with 18 bases between them. CDR3 length: 17 residues. CDR3 bases: TGTGCCAGCAGCTTAACGGGACCGGGCGGTCTCCCTTCACCCCTCCACTTT. Translation gives CASSLTGPGGLPSPLHF. Looking up the rest from reference TRBV7-3 and TRBJ1-6 gives the full variable domain: GAGVSQTPSNKVTEKGKYVELRCDPISGHTALYWYRQSLGQGPEFLIYFQGTGAADDSGLPNDRFFAVRPEGSVSTLKIQRTERGDSAVYLCASSLTGPGGLPSPLHFGNGTRLTVT.

The CDR3 DNA follows: TGTGCCAGCAGCGTACAGACACCTAACACTGAAGCTTTCTTT. This encodes CASSVQTPNTEAFF. The chain is built from TRBV5-4 and TRBJ1-1; no definite D call. The CDR3 spans 14 residues. Trimming removed 4 bases from V and 2 bases from J, with 12 bases in between. The V gene's germline CDR1 is SGHNT and CDR2 YYREEE (reference sequence).

This clonotype was counted between two and nine times. CDR3 bases: TGTGCCATTAGCGGGAACAAAGAGACCCAGTACTTC. Amino acid sequence: CAISGNKETQYF. The chain is built from TRBV28 and TRBJ2-5; TRBD2 matches 8 bases. The V gene's germline CDR1 is MDHEN and CDR2 SYDVKM. The CDR3 length is 12 residues. The trim removed 10 bases at V and 3 bases at J, leaving 4 bases unmatched.

The chain has TRBV10-3 and TRBJ1-2; a weak D match, TRBD1 (5 bases). CDR1 ENHRY and CDR2 SYGVKD come from the germline V gene. The CDR3 has 13 residues. Trimming removed 4 bases at V and 4 bases at J, with 10 bases between. As DNA, the CDR3 is TGTGCCATCAGTGCAGGGAATACCTATGGCTACACCTTC. Residues: CAISAGNTYGYTF.

This clonotype was counted only a few times. This sequence joins TRBV14 and TRBJ2-3, with D perhaps matching TRBD2 (6 bases). The CDR3 extends over 17 amino acids. Germline values: CDR1 SGHDN, CDR2 FVKESK. Deletions cut 4 bases from V and 2 bases from J, with 19 bases between. The DNA for the CDR3 is TGTGCCAGCAGCCCGGGACTTCTAACCCGCCTCACAGATACGCAGTATTTT. Translated, it gives CASSPGLLTRLTDTQYF. The complete variable domain, with remaining parts taken from reference TRBV14 and TRBJ2-3, reads EAGVTQFPSHSVIEKGQTVTLRCDPISGHDNLYWYRRVMGKEIKFLLHFVKESKQDESGMPNNRFLAERTGGTYSTLKVQPAELEDSGVYFCASSPGLLTRLTDTQYFGPGTRLTVL.

The genes are TRBV7-9 and TRBJ2-2; tentatively, D is TRBD2 (5 bases). CDR1 is SEHNR, CDR2 FQNEAQ, per germline (reference sequence). V gave up 7 bases and J gave up 4 bases, with 19 bases separating them. This CDR3 has 16 amino acids. The CDR3 sequence: CASTPPKGAGTGELFF. CDR3 sequence (DNA): TGTGCCAGCACTCCGCCCAAGGGCGCGGGCACCGGGGAGCTGTTTTTT.

The sample holds a few counts of this clonotype. The V and J genes are TRBV28 and TRBJ1-5, with 8 bases matching TRBD1. Germline V gene lookup returns CDR1 MDHEN and CDR2 SYDVKM. Germline trimming cut 7 bases from V and 6 bases from J; bases unmatched to any gene: 2. This CDR3 has 12 amino acids. CDR3 DNA sequence: TGTGCCAGCACGGACAGGGCTCAGCCCCAGCATTTT. It is translated as CASTDRAQPQHF.